This TCR beta chain was captured in a study of blood T cell repertoires in COVID-19. Study-level information: PBMCs, B-cell-depleted T cells, or T cells were the source of the cDNA or gDNA that made up the material.

Per the study methods: Amplification from reference gene primers served as the basis for estimated nucleated cell counts. Assay: immunoSEQ multiplex PCR; the TCRdb copy retains only in-frame clones and omits some. That table gives V, J and clone size, and the DNA gave D and trimming. This sample has under 200,000 clones, with roughly 84% found just once. Trimming cost V 2 bases and J 2 bases, with 11 bases left between them. The CDR3 is 15 amino acids. In germline, CDR1 is SGHDN, CDR2 FVKESK. This clone was seen once. This chain links TRBV14 with TRBJ2-3, with D perhaps matching TRBD1 (5 bases). The sequence was obtained from a woman over 75 with active or convalescent COVID-19. The sequenced material came from peripheral blood. Here the CDR3 reads CASSQRQGVTDTQYF. Here the CDR3 DNA reads TGTGCCAGCAGCCAAAGGCAGGGTGTCACAGATACGCAGTATTTT.